Shown below are 9 T cell receptor beta chains from a single sample sequenced in a study of cytomegalovirus exposure and HLA in healthy donors. TCRdb's table, derived via immunoSEQ multiplex PCR, lists solely in-frame clones and lacks some. The data show approximately 170,000 clones, about 85% seen once. Sequenced sample: PBMCs. Receptors originate from a man in his thirties or forties in good health and CMV-seropositive.

The J gene is TRBJ1-1, the V gene TRBV27; weak D call: TRBD1 (5 bases). From germline, CDR1 is MNHEY and CDR2 SMNVEV (reference sequence). The V gene lost 8 bases and the J gene lost 4 bases, with 20 bases spanning the gap. This CDR3 has 15 amino acids. The CDR3: CASAKFSGGTTEAFF. The CDR3 region has the DNA TGTGCCAGCGCCAAGTTCTCGGGGGGGACCACTGAAGCTTTCTTT.

The rearrangement links TRBV9 to TRBJ2-2, with D perhaps TRBD1 (6 bases). The germline CDR1 and CDR2 sequences are SGDLS and YYNGEE. There are 14 residues in the CDR3. V lost 5 bases, J lost 7 bases, and 15 bases lay in between. The CDR3 DNA reads TGTGCCAGCAGTCCACAGGGAACGGACGGGGAGCTGTTTTTT. This translates into CASSPQGTDGELFF.

The chain is built from TRBV7-9 and TRBJ2-2; D is ambiguous. V lost 4 bases and J 1 base, leaving 10 bases between the germline ends. Germline V lookup: CDR1 SEHNR, CDR2 FQNEAQ (reference sequence). The CDR3 runs to 15 residues. This CDR3 is CASSSLGENTGELFF. Here the CDR3 DNA reads TGTGCCAGCAGCTCCTTGGGCGAGAACACCGGGGAGCTGTTTTTT.

The V gene is TRBV4-1, the J gene TRBJ1-2, with 8 nucleotides matching TRBD1. CDR1 MGHRA and CDR2 YSYEKL come from the germline V gene. J was trimmed by 2 bases and V by 2 bases; bases with no gene match: 4. The CDR3 sequence is 15 residues long. The CDR3 sequence is CASSQTPGGNYGYTF. The CDR3 nucleotides read TGCGCCAGCAGCCAAACCCCAGGGGGCAACTATGGCTACACCTTC.

The chain combines TRBV6-5 with TRBJ1-1; D is ambiguous. Germline V gives CDR1 MNHEY, CDR2 SVGAGI. This CDR3 spans 13 amino acids. V was trimmed by 5 bases and J by 1 base, leaving 8 bases between them. CDR3 bases: TGTGCCAGCAGTAGGCCGGGGAACACTGAAGCTTTCTTT. Amino acids: CASSRPGNTEAFF.

The V call is TRBV18, the J call TRBJ2-1; 9 positions match TRBD2. CDR3 length equals 16 residues. Losses at the gene ends were 0 bases for V and 7 bases for J; bases not matched to a gene: 7. In germline, CDR1 is KGHSH, CDR2 LQKENI. Written as DNA, the CDR3 is TGTGCCAGCTCACCACCAGGCGGGAGGGAAGTGAATGAGCAGTTCTTC. Protein sequence: CASSPPGGREVNEQFF.

The gene calls are TRBV7-6 and TRBJ2-7, with TRBD1 matching over 8 bases. The CDR3 has 14 residues. V shed 1 base, J shed 5 bases, and the junction held 4 bases outside the gene matches. Germline values: CDR1 SGHVS, CDR2 FNYEAQ. The CDR3, as DNA: TGTGCCAGCAGCTTAGAGGCAGGGGGCCACGAGCAGTACTTC. Translation: CASSLEAGGHEQYF.

This clone was counted a few times. The chain has TRBV7-8 and TRBJ2-7, with 9 nucleotides matching TRBD1. The CDR3 length is 10 residues. J gave up 7 bases and V 8 bases, and 0 bases lay outside the gene matches. From germline, CDR1 is SGHVS and CDR2 FQNEAQ. The CDR3 DNA sequence: TGTGCCAGCGGGACAGGGGAGCAGTACTTC. Amino acids: CASGTGEQYF.

J is TRBJ2-7 and V is TRBV18; TRBD2 is a possible D gene (5 bases). The CDR3 sequence is 13 residues long. Germline V gene sequence: CDR1 KGHSH, CDR2 LQKENI. V dropped 6 bases and J dropped 1 base, with 10 bases sitting between them. The CDR3 sequence is CASSHGVSYEQYF. The CDR3 region has the DNA TGTGCCAGCTCCCACGGGGTTTCCTACGAGCAGTACTTC.